Below, 13 T cell receptor beta chains from the same sample are listed, as sequenced in a study of OX40 agonist ivuxolimab in advanced cancers. Method: immunoSEQ multiplex PCR; TCRdb's copy keeps in-frame clones and lacks some. This table holds around 57,000 clones, 65% to 90% found once. The source was CD4+ or CD8+ T cells sorted from blood, collected in a trial of the OX40 agonist ivuxolimab. The receptors derive from an adult with an advanced solid tumor such as melanoma, head and neck, liver or kidney cancer.

J is TRBJ1-6 and V is TRBV12-5; no clear D gene. V lost 6 bases to trimming and J lost 0 bases, with 15 bases between them. Germline CDR1 reads LGHNT; CDR2 reads FRNRAP. This CDR3 has 17 amino acids. CDR3 sequence reads: CASGPEDVSSYNSPLHF. As DNA, the CDR3 is TGTGCTAGTGGCCCCGAGGACGTGAGCTCCTATAATTCACCCCTCCACTTT. Complete variable domain (other parts from reference TRBV12-5 and TRBJ1-6): DARVTQTPRHKVTEMGQEVTMRCQPILGHNTVFWYRQTMMQGLELLAYFRNRAPLDDSGMPKDRFSAEMPDATLATLKIQPSEPRDSAVYFCASGPEDVSSYNSPLHFGNGTRLTVT.

The gene calls are TRBV9 and TRBJ1-2, with D possibly matching TRBD1 (6 bases). Germline lookup yields CDR1 SGDLS and CDR2 YYNGEE. There are 15 residues in the CDR3. V lost 0 bases and J 7 bases, leaving 16 bases between the germline ends. CDR3 DNA sequence: TGTGCCAGCAGCGTAGCTATCGCCAGGGGTAGTGGCTACACCTTC. Its protein product is CASSVAIARGSGYTF.

The CDR3 sequence: CASSLEDRGYGYTF. For the CDR3, the DNA is TGCGCCAGCAGCTTGGAGGACAGGGGCTATGGCTACACCTTC. The V and J genes are TRBV5-1 and TRBJ1-2; 9 nucleotides agree with TRBD1. Unmatched junction bases numbered 1, after V lost 0 bases and J lost 4 bases. The CDR3 has 14 residues. The germline gives CDR1 SGHRS, CDR2 YFSETQ.

The chain joins TRBV29-1 to TRBJ2-3, with 8 bases aligning to TRBD1. The germline gives CDR1 SQVTM, CDR2 ANQGSEA. Losses at the gene ends were 6 bases for V and 2 bases for J; bases not matched to a gene: 1. The CDR3 contains 12 residues. For the CDR3, the DNA is TGCAGCGTGGACAGGGCCACAGATACGCAGTATTTT. Amino acids: CSVDRATDTQYF.

V and J are TRBV7-2 and TRBJ1-2; 7 bases align to TRBD1. Germline V gene lookup returns CDR1 SGHTA and CDR2 FQGNSA. Trimming at V came to 5 bases and at J to 0 bases, leaving 6 bases not matched to a gene. The CDR3 is made up of 15 amino acids. Written as DNA, the CDR3 is TGTGCCAGCAGCCCGTGGGACAGCTCTAACTATGGCTACACCTTC. Protein: CASSPWDSSNYGYTF.

The rearrangement uses TRBV4-2 and TRBJ2-3, with 8 bases identical to TRBD2. Germline CDR1 reads LGHNA; CDR2 reads YNFKEQ. The CDR3 has 17 residues. V gave up 4 bases and J gave up 2 bases; unmatched junction bases: 11. This CDR3 is CASSPLGSGEDTDTQYF. The CDR3 bases are TGTGCCAGCAGCCCCTTGGGTAGCGGGGAGGACACAGATACGCAGTATTTT.

This rearrangement joins TRBV6-1 to TRBJ1-4; tentatively, D is TRBD1 (6 bases). Germline CDR1 MNHNS, CDR2 SASEGT. CDR3 length: 15 residues. V was clipped by 2 bases and J by 8 bases, with 15 bases between them. The chain's CDR3 is CASSEPTGVSEKLFF. Here the CDR3 DNA reads TGTGCCAGCAGTGAACCGACAGGCGTCTCGGAAAAACTGTTTTTT.

The rearrangement joins TRBV5-1 to TRBJ2-1; TRBD1 matches at 11 bases. J was trimmed by 6 bases and V by 2 bases; bases with no gene match: 1. This CDR3 spans 14 amino acids. Germline lookup yields CDR1 SGHRS and CDR2 YFSETQ. CDR3 loop: CASSLGTGGNEQFF. The CDR3 bases are TGCGCCAGCAGCTTAGGGACAGGGGGCAATGAGCAGTTCTTC.

The chain has TRBV29-1 and TRBJ2-7; weak D call: TRBD2 (6 bases). V was pared by 4 bases and J by 2 bases, with 6 bases between. CDR3 length: 11 residues. Germline values: CDR1 SQVTM, CDR2 ANQGSEA. CDR3 loop: CSVGGTYEQYF. As DNA, the CDR3 is TGCAGCGTTGGCGGGACCTACGAGCAGTACTTC.

The chain recombines TRBV29-1 with TRBJ2-6; D is perhaps TRBD2 (5 bases). The CDR3 sequence is 14 residues long. Trimming pared 7 bases from V and 0 bases from J, leaving 10 bases between. CDR1 and CDR2 from the germline V gene are SQVTM and ANQGSEA. CDR3 residues: CSARGISGANVLTF. DNA for the CDR3: TGCAGCGCACGAGGGATCTCTGGGGCCAACGTCCTGACTTTC.

The rearrangement uses TRBV5-1 and TRBJ2-5; D is unresolved. Trimming removed 4 bases at V and 5 bases at J, with 12 bases between. The CDR3 consists of 13 residues. CDR1 and CDR2 (germline): SGHRS, YFSETQ. CDR3 loop: CASSPRVGETQYF. In DNA, the CDR3 is TGCGCCAGCAGCCCCCGCGTTGGGGAGACCCAGTACTTC.

The chain uses TRBV7-9 and TRBJ1-5; unclear D gene. Trimming took off 3 bases at V and 4 bases at J, with 7 bases between the two ends. This CDR3 contains 13 residues. Germline CDR1 and CDR2: SEHNR and FQNEAQ (reference sequence). CDR3 bases: TGTGCCAGCAGCTTGGAGGCGAATCAGCCCCAGCATTTT. This codes for CASSLEANQPQHF.

The rearrangement links TRBV6-1 to TRBJ1-6; no clear D. This CDR3 comprises 12 residues. The germline gives CDR1 MNHNS, CDR2 SASEGT. V was shortened by 7 bases and J by 10 bases, with 11 bases between the two germline ends. CDR3 protein: CASNMAESPLHF. The CDR3 coding sequence is TGTGCCAGCAATATGGCAGAATCACCCCTCCACTTT.